Shown below are 2 T cell receptor beta chains from a single sample sequenced in a study of T-cell reconstitution after alpha-beta-depleted transplantation in children. Preparation of the TCRbeta library was carried out with unique molecular identifiers. A single record per CDR3 protein comes from TCRdb applying MiXCR to the PCR reads. The data hold about 640,000 distinct CDR3 sequences, with roughly 15% observed a single time. Sequencing used PBMCs from the stem cell graft donor, obtained from the stem cell graft. The receptors originated from a human donor who donated a stem cell graft to a child with acute myeloid leukemia.

V and J are TRBV12-3 or TRBV12-4 and TRBJ1-6, with 12 bases that match TRBD1. The V gene end was trimmed by 6 bases and the J gene end by 10 bases; junction bases not matched to a gene: 13. CDR3 length: 17 amino acids. CDR3 DNA sequence: TGTGCCAGCAGAATCGGGACAGGGGGCCTGATGGGCTCACCCCTCCACTTT. This sequence encodes CASRIGTGGLMGSPLHF.

This clonotype was observed many times. The chain links TRBV20-1 to TRBJ2-1; weak D call: TRBD2 (7 bases). Per germline, CDR1 DFQATT and CDR2 SNEGSKA (reference sequence). The CDR3 consists of 16 residues. The V end lost 0 bases, the J end lost 9 bases, and 21 bases lay between the germline ends. The CDR3 region is CSARDDSGGQGSEQFF. CDR3 sequence (DNA): TGCAGTGCTAGAGATGATTCGGGGGGCCAGGGGAGTGAGCAGTTCTTC.